These 18 T cell receptor beta chains were sequenced from one sample in a study of identical twins. MiXCR, run by TCRdb on the 5' RACE reads, gives a single entry per CDR3 protein. The top ten hold roughly 0.91% of the sample, which has over 500,000 distinct CDR3 sequences, 22% seen once. This same sample was also part of a study on T cells expressing NK-cell markers.

Input material: CD4+ T cells sorted from blood. These receptors were obtained from a woman aged 18-30 years in good health.

The CDR3 DNA is TGTGCCAGCTCAGGAAGCGGAAGCTCCTACGAGCAGTACTTC. It yields the protein CASSGSGSSYEQYF. The chain joins TRBV6-1 to TRBJ2-7; a weak D match, TRBD2 (5 bases). Germline CDR1 reads MNHNS; CDR2 reads SASEGT. Trimming pared 8 bases from V and 0 bases from J, leaving 14 bases between. This CDR3 is built from 14 residues.

V usage is TRBV7-8 and J usage is TRBJ2-3; D gene unclear. The V gene lost 5 bases and the J gene lost 0 bases, with 9 bases spanning the gap. This CDR3 is built from 14 residues. Germline CDR1 is SGHVS and CDR2 is FQNEAQ. Written as DNA, the CDR3 is TGTGCCAGCAGCCCCCAACGAAGCACAGATACGCAGTATTTT. Encoded protein: CASSPQRSTDTQYF.

The chain couples TRBV5-1 to TRBJ2-7, with TRBD2 identical over 7 bases. Germline trimming cut 4 bases from V and 7 bases from J; bases unmatched to any gene: 11. This CDR3 region has 14 residues. Germline V gives CDR1 SGHRS, CDR2 YFSETQ. CDR3 in amino acids: CASSTDSSGGEQYF. In DNA form, the CDR3 reads TGCGCCAGCAGCACCGACAGCTCGGGAGGAGAGCAGTACTTC. The full variable domain, with the rest looked up from reference TRBV5-1 and TRBJ2-7, is KAGVTQTPRYLIKTRGQQVTLSCSPISGHRSVSWYQQTPGQGLQFLFEYFSETQRNKGNFPGRFSGRQFSNSRSEMNVSTLELGDSALYLCASSTDSSGGEQYFGPGTRLTVT.

This clonotype was picked up many times. The J gene is TRBJ1-4, the V gene TRBV20-1; D perhaps matches TRBD1 (6 bases). Trimming took off 7 bases at V and 1 base at J, with 13 bases between the two ends. Germline-derived CDR1 and CDR2 are DFQATT and SNEGSKA (reference sequence). This CDR3 comprises 14 residues. The CDR3 protein is CSVQGRETNEKLFF. The CDR3 nucleotides read TGCAGTGTTCAGGGGCGTGAAACTAATGAAAAACTGTTTTTT.

This clonotype was picked up a small number of times. V and J are TRBV5-6 and TRBJ2-7; 10 bases fit TRBD2. The CDR3 runs 16 residues. Looked up from germline, CDR1 is SGHDT and CDR2 is YYEEEE. V lost 0 bases, J lost 2 bases, and 5 bases stayed unmatched. The CDR3 loop is CASSLGTSGTTYEQYF. In DNA form, the CDR3 reads TGTGCCAGCAGCTTGGGAACTAGCGGGACTACCTACGAGCAGTACTTC.

V gene TRBV20-1 combines with J gene TRBJ2-1; 7 bases are a match to TRBD2. The CDR3 spans 14 residues. Looked up from germline, CDR1 is DFQATT and CDR2 is SNEGSKA (reference sequence). Losses at the gene ends were 1 base for V and 9 bases for J; bases not matched to a gene: 9. CDR3: CSARGTSQQGEQFF. The CDR3 DNA reads TGCAGTGCTAGAGGGACTAGTCAGCAAGGTGAGCAGTTCTTC.

DNA of the CDR3: TGCGCCAGCAGCTTGATCCCGGGTGCCCACGAGCAGTACTTC. Its protein is CASSLIPGAHEQYF. The V call is TRBV5-1, the J call TRBJ2-7; no clear D gene. The germline CDR1 and CDR2 sequences are SGHRS and YFSETQ. The CDR3 contains 14 residues. Trimming stripped 1 base from V and 5 bases from J, with 13 bases between. The full variable domain, with the rest looked up from reference TRBV5-1 and TRBJ2-7, is KAGVTQTPRYLIKTRGQQVTLSCSPISGHRSVSWYQQTPGQGLQFLFEYFSETQRNKGNFPGRFSGRQFSNSRSEMNVSTLELGDSALYLCASSLIPGAHEQYFGPGTRLTVT.

Remarks on this clonotype: This could be a read error, since a much larger clone is one nucleotide away. The V call is TRBV6-6, the J call TRBJ1-1; no reliable D call. This CDR3 has 13 amino acids. Germline CDR1 MNHNY, CDR2 SVGAGI (reference sequence). The germline V and J ends were trimmed by 4 bases and 1 base, with 7 bases remaining between them. The CDR3 loop reads CASSSDPNTEAFF. CDR3 DNA sequence: TGTGCCAGCAGTTCCGACCCGAACACTGAAGCTTTCTTT.

The gene calls are TRBV12-3 or TRBV12-4 and TRBJ1-2; tentative D call: TRBD1 (6 bases). The CDR3 loop spans 13 amino acids. The V gene lost 6 bases and the J gene lost 6 bases, with 14 bases spanning the gap. The CDR3 sequence is CASRLQGWDGYTF. CDR3 DNA sequence: TGTGCCAGCAGACTACAGGGATGGGATGGCTACACCTTC.

This clonotype was seen a handful of times. V is TRBV20-1 and J is TRBJ1-5; 9 nucleotides line up with TRBD1. The CDR3 contains 14 residues. V lost 3 bases to trimming and J lost 2 bases; unmatched junction nucleotides: 2. The V gene's germline CDR1 is DFQATT and CDR2 SNEGSKA (reference sequence). The chain's CDR3 is CSASRQGGNQPQHF. The CDR3 DNA reads TGCAGTGCTAGTCGACAGGGGGGCAATCAGCCCCAGCATTTT.

The J gene is TRBJ2-1, the V gene TRBV5-1; D may be TRBD2 (5 bases). Germline values: CDR1 SGHRS, CDR2 YFSETQ. Trimming shortened V by 0 bases and J by 10 bases, and 17 bases separated the two germline ends. The CDR3 spans 15 residues. CDR3 coding DNA: TGCGCCAGCAGCTTGGAAGCGCCCCCCTCGGGGGAGCAGTTCTTC. Its translation: CASSLEAPPSGEQFF. Full variable domain (outside the CDR3, taken from reference TRBV5-1 and TRBJ2-1): KAGVTQTPRYLIKTRGQQVTLSCSPISGHRSVSWYQQTPGQGLQFLFEYFSETQRNKGNFPGRFSGRQFSNSRSEMNVSTLELGDSALYLCASSLEAPPSGEQFFGPGTRLTVL.

This clonotype was counted only a few times. CDR3 sequence: CASTWAGEAFF. CDR3 in DNA: TGTGCCAGCACGTGGGCAGGTGAAGCTTTCTTT. This chain joins TRBV2 and TRBJ1-1; no clear D. V lost 7 bases, J lost 7 bases, and 10 bases lay in between. CDR1 is SNHLY, CDR2 FYNNEI, per germline. The CDR3 extends over 11 amino acids.

This clonotype has just a few counts. This chain uses TRBV12-3 or TRBV12-4 with TRBJ1-4; D unresolved. The CDR3 sequence is 16 residues long. With 7 bases removed from V and 4 bases from J, the gap between germline ends came to 19 bases. CDR3 protein: CASTSTLRSGNEKLFF. CDR3 coding DNA: TGTGCCAGCACCTCGACGCTCCGAAGTGGTAATGAAAAACTGTTTTTT.

This clonotype appeared a few times. The rearrangement uses TRBV29-1 and TRBJ2-1; maybe TRBD2 (6 bases). The CDR3 is 16 residues long. The germline CDR1 and CDR2 sequences are SQVTM and ANQGSEA. V lost 0 bases, J lost 4 bases, and 16 bases lay in between. CDR3 sequence reads: CSVEDPLPGEYNEQFF. The CDR3 DNA is TGCAGCGTTGAAGATCCCCTCCCGGGGGAGTACAATGAGCAGTTCTTC.

This clonotype was seen a handful of times. The genes are TRBV6-2 or TRBV6-3 and TRBJ1-2; D not certain. This CDR3 has 16 residues. Germline values: CDR1 MNHEY, CDR2 SVGEGT. V lost 4 bases to trimming and J lost 3 bases, with 18 bases between them. Here the CDR3 reads CASSSRTVPPYYGYTF. The CDR3 DNA reads TGTGCCAGCAGTTCCAGGACGGTACCCCCATACTATGGCTACACCTTC.

The V call is TRBV20-1, the J call TRBJ2-7, with D hard to call. CDR1 and CDR2 from the germline V gene are DFQATT and SNEGSKA (reference sequence). The CDR3 has 12 amino acids. The germline V and J ends were trimmed by 0 bases and 5 bases, with 8 bases remaining between them. The CDR3 coding sequence is TGCAGTGCTAGAGATAGTACCCACGAGCAGTACTTC. Residues: CSARDSTHEQYF.

This clonotype appeared a few times. This chain links TRBV6-4 with TRBJ2-1; D perhaps matches TRBD2 (5 bases). Trimming cost V 6 bases and J 6 bases, with 12 bases left between them. This CDR3 region has 13 residues. Germline CDR1 reads MRHNA; CDR2 reads SNTAGT. CDR3 nucleotides: TGTGCCAGCAGGCGGACTGGTTCCAATGAGCAGTTCTTC. This sequence encodes CASRRTGSNEQFF.

This clonotype showed up just a few times. The rearrangement joins TRBV5-1 to TRBJ2-3, with D hard to call. Germline lookup yields CDR1 SGHRS and CDR2 YFSETQ. CDR3 length: 15 amino acids. V shed 1 base and J shed 4 bases, with 13 bases lying between them. CDR3 amino acids: CASSLNRDWPDTQYF. For the CDR3, the DNA is TGCGCCAGCAGCTTGAATAGGGATTGGCCAGATACGCAGTATTTT.